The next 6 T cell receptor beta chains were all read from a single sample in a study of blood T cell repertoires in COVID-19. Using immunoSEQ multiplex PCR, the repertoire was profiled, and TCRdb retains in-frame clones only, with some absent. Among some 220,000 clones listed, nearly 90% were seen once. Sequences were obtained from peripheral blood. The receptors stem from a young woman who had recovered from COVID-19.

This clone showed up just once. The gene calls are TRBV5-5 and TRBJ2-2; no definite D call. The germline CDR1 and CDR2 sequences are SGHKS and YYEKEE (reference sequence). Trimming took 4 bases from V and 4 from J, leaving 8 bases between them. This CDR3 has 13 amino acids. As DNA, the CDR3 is TGTGCCAGCAGCCCGACGGGCACCGGGGAGCTGTTTTTT. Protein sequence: CASSPTGTGELFF.

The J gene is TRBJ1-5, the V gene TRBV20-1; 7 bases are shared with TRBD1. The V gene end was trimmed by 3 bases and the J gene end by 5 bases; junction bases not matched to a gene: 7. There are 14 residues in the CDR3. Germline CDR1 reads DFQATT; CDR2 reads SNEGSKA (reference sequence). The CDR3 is CSASGDRADQPQHF. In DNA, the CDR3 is TGCAGTGCTAGTGGTGACAGGGCCGATCAGCCCCAGCATTTT.

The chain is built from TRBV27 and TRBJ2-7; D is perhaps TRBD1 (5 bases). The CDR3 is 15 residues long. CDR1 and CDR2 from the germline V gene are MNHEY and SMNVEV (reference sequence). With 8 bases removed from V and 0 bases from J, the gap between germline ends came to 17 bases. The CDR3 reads CASSPPGSSSYEQYF. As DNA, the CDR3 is TGTGCCAGCTCACCCCCAGGGTCAAGCTCCTACGAGCAGTACTTC.

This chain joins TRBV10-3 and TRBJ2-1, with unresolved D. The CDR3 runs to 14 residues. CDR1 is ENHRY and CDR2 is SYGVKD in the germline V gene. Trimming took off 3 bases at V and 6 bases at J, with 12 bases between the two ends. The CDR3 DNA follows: TGTGCCATCAGTGAACCGGGTTTGGTCAATGAGCAGTTCTTC. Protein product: CAISEPGLVNEQFF.

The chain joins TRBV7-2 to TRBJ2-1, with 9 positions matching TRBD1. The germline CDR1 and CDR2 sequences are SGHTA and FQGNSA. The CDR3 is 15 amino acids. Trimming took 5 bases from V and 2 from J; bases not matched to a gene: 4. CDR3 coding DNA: TGTGCCAGCAGCCCACAGGGGGCCACCTACAATGAGCAGTTCTTC. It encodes CASSPQGATYNEQFF.

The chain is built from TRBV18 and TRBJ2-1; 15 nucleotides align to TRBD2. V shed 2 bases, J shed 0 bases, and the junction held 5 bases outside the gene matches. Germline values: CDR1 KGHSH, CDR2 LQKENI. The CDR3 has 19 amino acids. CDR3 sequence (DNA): TGTGCCAGCTCACCAGGACTAGCGGGAGGGGGAAGCTCCTACAATGAGCAGTTCTTC. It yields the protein CASSPGLAGGGSSYNEQFF. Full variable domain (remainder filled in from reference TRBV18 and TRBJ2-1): NAGVMQNPRHLVRRRGQEARLRCSPMKGHSHVYWYRQLPEEGLKFMVYLQKENIIDESGMPKERFSAEFPKEGPSILRIQQVVRGDSAAYFCASSPGLAGGGSSYNEQFFGPGTRLTVL.